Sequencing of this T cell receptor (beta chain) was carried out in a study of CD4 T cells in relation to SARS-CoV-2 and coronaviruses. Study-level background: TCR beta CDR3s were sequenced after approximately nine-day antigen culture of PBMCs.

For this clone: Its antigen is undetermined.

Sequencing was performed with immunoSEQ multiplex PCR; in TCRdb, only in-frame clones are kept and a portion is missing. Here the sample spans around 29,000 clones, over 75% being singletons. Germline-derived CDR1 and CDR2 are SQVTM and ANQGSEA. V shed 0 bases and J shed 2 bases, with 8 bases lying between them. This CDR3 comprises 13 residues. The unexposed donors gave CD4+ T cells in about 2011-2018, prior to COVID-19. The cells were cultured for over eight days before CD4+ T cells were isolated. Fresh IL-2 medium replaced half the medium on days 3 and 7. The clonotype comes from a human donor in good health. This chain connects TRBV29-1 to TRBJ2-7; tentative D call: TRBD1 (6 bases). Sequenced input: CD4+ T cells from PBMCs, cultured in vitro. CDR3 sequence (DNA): TGCAGCGTTGAAGAAGGACAGACCTACGAGCAGTACTTC. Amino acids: CSVEEGQTYEQYF.